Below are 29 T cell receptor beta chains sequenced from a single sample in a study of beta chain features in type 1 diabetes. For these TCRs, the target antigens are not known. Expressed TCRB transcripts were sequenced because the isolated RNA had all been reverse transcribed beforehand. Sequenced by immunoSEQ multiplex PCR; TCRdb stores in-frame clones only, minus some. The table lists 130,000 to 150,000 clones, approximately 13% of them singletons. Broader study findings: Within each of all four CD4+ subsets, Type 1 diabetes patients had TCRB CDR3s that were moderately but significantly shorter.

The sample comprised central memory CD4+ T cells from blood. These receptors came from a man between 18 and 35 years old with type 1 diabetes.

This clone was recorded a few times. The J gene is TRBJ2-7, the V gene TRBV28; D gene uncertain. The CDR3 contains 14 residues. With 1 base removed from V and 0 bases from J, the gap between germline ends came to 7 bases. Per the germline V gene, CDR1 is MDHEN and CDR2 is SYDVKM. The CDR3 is CASSLYGFSYEQYF. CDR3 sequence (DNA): TGTGCCAGCAGTTTATACGGTTTCTCCTACGAGCAGTACTTC. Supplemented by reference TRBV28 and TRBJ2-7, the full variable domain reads DVKVTQSSRYLVKRTGEKVFLECVQDMDHENMFWYRQDPGLGLRLIYFSYDVKMKEKGDIPEGYSVSREKKERFSLILESASTNQTSMYLCASSLYGFSYEQYFGPGTRLTVT.

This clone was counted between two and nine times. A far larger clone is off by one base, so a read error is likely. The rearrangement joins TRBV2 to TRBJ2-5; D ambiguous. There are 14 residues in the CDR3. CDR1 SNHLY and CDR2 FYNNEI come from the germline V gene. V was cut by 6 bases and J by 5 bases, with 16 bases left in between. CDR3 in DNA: TGTGCCAGCAGCGAGGTGGCCTCGTGGGAGACCCAGTACTTC. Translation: CASSEVASWETQYF.

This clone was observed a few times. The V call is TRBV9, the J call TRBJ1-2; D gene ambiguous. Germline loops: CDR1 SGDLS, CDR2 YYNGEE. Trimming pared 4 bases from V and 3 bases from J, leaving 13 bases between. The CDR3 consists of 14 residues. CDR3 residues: CASSPYQHDYGYTF. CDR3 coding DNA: TGTGCCAGCAGCCCGTATCAACATGACTATGGCTACACCTTC.

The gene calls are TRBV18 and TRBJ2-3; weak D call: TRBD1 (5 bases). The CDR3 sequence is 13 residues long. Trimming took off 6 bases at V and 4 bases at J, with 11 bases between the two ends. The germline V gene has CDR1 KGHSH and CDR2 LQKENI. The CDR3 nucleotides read TGTGCCAGCTCTCCGCAGGGCGCAGATACGCAGTATTTT. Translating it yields CASSPQGADTQYF.

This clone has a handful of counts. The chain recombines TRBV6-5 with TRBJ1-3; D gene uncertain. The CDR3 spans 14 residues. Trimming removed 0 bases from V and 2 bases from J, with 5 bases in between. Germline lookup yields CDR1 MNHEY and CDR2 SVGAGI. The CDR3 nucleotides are TGTGCCAGCAGTTACTCGACCACTGGAAACACCATATATTTT. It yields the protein CASSYSTTGNTIYF.

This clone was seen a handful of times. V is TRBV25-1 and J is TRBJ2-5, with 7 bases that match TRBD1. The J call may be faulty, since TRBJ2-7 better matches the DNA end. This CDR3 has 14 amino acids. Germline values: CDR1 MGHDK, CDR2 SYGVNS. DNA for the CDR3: TGTGCCAGCAGTGACCGACAGGGAACCTACGAGCAGTACTTC. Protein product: CASSDRQGTYEQYF.

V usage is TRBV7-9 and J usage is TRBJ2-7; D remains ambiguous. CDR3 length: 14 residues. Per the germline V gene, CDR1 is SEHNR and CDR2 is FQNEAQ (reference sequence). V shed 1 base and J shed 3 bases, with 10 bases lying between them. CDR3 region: CASSLGVQSYEQYF. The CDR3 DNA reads TGTGCCAGCAGCTTAGGCGTTCAGAGCTACGAGCAGTACTTC.

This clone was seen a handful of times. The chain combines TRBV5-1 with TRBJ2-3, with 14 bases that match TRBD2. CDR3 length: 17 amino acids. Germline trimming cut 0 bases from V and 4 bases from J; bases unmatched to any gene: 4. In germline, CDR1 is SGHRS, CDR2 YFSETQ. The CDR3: CASSLVGTSGGADTQYF. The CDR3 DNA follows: TGCGCCAGCAGCTTGGTAGGGACTAGCGGGGGAGCAGATACGCAGTATTTT.

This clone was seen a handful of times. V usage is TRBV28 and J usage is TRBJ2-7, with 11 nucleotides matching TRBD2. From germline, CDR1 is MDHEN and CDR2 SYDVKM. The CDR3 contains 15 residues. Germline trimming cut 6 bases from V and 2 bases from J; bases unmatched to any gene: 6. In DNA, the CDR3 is TGTGCCAGCAGCCGACTAGCGGGGACGACCTACGAGCAGTACTTC. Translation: CASSRLAGTTYEQYF.

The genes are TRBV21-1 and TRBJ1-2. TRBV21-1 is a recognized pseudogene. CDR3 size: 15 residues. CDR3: CASSKDGGVHYGYTF. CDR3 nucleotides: TGTGCCAGCAGCAAAGATGGCGGGGTACACTATGGCTACACCTTC.

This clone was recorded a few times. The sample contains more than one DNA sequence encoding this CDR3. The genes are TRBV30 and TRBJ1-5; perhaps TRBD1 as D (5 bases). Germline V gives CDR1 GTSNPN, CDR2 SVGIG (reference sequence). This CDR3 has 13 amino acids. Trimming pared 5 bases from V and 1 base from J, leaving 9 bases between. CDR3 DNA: TGTGCCTGGGGGACGGACAGCAATCAGCCCCAGCATTTT. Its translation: CAWGTDSNQPQHF.

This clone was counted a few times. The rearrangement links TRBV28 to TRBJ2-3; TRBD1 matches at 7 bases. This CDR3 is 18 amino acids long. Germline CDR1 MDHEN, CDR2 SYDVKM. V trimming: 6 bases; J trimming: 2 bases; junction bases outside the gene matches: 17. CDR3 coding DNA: TGTGCCAGCAGCTCCAATGAGCTTGAGGGACAGTACACAGATACGCAGTATTTT. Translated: CASSSNELEGQYTDTQYF.

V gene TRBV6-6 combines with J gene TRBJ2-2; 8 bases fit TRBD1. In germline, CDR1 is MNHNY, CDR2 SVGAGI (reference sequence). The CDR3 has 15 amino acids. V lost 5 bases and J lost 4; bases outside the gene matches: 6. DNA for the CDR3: TGTGCCAGCAGTACCGGGACAGGAGCCACCGGGGAGCTGTTTTTT. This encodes CASSTGTGATGELFF.

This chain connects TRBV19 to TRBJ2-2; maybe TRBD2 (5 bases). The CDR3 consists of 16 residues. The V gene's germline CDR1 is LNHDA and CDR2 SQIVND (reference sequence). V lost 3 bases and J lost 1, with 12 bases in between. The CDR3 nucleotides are TGTGCCAGTAGTATCTGGGTCGGGGAGAACACCGGGGAGCTGTTTTTT. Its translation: CASSIWVGENTGELFF.

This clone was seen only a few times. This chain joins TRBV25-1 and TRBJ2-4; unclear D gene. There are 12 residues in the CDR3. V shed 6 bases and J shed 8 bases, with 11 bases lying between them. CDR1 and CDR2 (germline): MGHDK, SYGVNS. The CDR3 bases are TGTGCCAGCAGGACTCCTGCCGACATTCAGTACTTC. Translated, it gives CASRTPADIQYF.

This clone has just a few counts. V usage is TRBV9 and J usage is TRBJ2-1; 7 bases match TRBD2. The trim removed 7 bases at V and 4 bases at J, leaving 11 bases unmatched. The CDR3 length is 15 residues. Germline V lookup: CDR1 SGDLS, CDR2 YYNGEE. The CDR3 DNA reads TGTGCCAGCCGCCTTCTGACGGGGGGTTACAATGAGCAGTTCTTC. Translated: CASRLLTGGYNEQFF.

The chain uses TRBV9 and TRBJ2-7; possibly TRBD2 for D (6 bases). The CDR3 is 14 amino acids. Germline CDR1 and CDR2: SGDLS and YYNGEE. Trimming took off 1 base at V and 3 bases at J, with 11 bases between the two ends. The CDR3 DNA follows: TGTGCCAGCAGCGTACGGATTAGCGGCTACGAGCAGTACTTC. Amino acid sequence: CASSVRISGYEQYF.

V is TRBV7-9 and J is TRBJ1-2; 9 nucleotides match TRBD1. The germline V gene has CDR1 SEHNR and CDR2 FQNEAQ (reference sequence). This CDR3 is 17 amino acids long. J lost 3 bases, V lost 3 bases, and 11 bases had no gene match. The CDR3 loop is CASSLPGTGRIDYGYTF. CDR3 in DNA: TGTGCCAGCAGCTTGCCCGGGACAGGGCGCATAGACTATGGCTACACCTTC.

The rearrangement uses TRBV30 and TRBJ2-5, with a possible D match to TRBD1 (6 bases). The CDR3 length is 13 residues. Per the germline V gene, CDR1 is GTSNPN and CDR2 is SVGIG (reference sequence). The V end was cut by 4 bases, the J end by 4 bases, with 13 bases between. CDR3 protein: CAWNMGARETQYF. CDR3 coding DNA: TGTGCCTGGAACATGGGGGCAAGAGAGACCCAGTACTTC.

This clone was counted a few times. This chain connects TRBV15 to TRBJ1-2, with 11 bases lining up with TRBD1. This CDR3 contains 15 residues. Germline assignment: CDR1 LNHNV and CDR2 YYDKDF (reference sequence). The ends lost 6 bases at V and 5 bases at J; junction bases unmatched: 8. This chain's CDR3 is CATSKGQGASYGYTF. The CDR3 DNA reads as TGTGCCACCAGTAAAGGACAGGGGGCATCTTATGGCTACACCTTC.

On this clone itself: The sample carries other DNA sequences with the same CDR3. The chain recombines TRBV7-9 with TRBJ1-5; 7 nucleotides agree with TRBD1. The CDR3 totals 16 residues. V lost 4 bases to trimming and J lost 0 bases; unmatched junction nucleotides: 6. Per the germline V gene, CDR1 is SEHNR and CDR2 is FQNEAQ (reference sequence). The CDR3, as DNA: TGTGCCAGCAGCTCCACAGGGGCCTCTAGCAATCAGCCCCAGCATTTT. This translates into CASSSTGASSNQPQHF.

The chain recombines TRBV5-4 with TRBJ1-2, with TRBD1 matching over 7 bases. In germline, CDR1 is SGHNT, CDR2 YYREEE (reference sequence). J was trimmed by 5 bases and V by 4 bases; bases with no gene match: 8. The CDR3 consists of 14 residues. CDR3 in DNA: TGTGCCAGCAGCCTCGGGACAGAAATATATGGCTACACCTTC. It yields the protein CASSLGTEIYGYTF.

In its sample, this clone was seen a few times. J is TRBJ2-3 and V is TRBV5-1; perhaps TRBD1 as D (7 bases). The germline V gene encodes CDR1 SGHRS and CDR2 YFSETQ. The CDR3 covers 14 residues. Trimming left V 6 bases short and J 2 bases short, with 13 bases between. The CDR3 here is CASMGRGDTDTQYF. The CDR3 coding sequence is TGCGCCAGCATGGGCAGGGGGGACACAGATACGCAGTATTTT.

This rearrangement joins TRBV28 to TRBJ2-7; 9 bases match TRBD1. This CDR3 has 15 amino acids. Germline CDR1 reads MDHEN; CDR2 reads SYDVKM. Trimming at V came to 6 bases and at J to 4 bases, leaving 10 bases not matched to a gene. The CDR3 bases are TGTGCCAGCAGGGACGACCGGGACAGGGCTTACGAGCAGTACTTC. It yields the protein CASRDDRDRAYEQYF.

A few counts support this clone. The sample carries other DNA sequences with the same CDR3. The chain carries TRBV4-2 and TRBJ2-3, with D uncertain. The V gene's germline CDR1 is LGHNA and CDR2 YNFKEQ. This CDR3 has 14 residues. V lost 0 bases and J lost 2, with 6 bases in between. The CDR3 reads CASSQDTDTDTQYF. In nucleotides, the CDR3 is TGTGCCAGCAGCCAAGATACAGACACAGATACGCAGTATTTT.

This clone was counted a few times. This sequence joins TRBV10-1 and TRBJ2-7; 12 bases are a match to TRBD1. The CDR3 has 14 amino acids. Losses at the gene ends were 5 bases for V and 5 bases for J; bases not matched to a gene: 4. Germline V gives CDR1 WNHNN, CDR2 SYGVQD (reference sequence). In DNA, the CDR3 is TGCGCCAGCAGTCCCGGGACAGGGGGCCACGAGCAGTACTTC. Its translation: CASSPGTGGHEQYF.

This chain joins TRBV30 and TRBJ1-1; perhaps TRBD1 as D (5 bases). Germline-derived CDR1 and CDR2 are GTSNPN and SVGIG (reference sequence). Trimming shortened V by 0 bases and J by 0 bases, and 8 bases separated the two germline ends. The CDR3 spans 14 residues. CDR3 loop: CAWSVDSLNTEAFF. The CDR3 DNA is TGTGCCTGGAGTGTAGACAGCCTGAACACTGAAGCTTTCTTT. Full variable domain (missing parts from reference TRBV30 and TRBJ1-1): SQTIHQWPATLVQPVGSPLSLECTVEGTSNPNLYWYRQAAGRGLQLLFYSVGIGQISSEVPQNLSASRPQDRQFILSSKKLLLSDSGFYLCAWSVDSLNTEAFFGQGTRLTVV.

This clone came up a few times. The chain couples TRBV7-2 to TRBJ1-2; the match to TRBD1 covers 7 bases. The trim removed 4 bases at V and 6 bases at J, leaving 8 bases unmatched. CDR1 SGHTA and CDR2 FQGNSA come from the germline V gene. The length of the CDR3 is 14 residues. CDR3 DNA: TGTGCCAGCAGCTCCGAACAGGGGCTGCATGGCTACACCTTC. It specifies CASSSEQGLHGYTF.

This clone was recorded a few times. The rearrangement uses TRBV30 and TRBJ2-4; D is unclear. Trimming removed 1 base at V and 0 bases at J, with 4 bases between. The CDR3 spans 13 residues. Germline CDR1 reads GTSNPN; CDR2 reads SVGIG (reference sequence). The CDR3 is CAWSGEAKNIQYF. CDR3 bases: TGTGCCTGGAGTGGAGAAGCCAAAAACATTCAGTACTTC.